This T cell receptor beta chain was identified in a study of Tregs in tolerant kidney transplant recipients. In the study overall: Recipient Tregs were stimulated with donor B cells plus IL-2 for 15 to 20 days. After B cell culture, CD4+CD8-CD25+CD127- and CD4+CD8-4-1BB+CD40L- cells were sorted. Sorting used antibodies to exclude donor cells.

Using immunoSEQ multiplex PCR, the repertoire was profiled, and TCRdb retains in-frame clones only, with some absent. Of roughly 10,000 clones detected, around nine tenths appear once; the ten largest clones hold roughly 5.4%. Deletions cut 6 bases from V and 5 bases from J, with 10 bases between. The germline gives CDR1 KGHSH, CDR2 LQKENI. The CDR3 is 12 residues long. In regard to this clone: Its antigen is unknown.

Sequenced here: Tregs from blood cultured with allogeneic cells, sampled before the transplant. The chain couples TRBV18 to TRBJ2-5, with D uncertain. The clonotype originates from a human patient who received a combined kidney and bone marrow transplant. Here the CDR3 reads CASSPGPETQYF. CDR3 nucleotide sequence: TGTGCCAGCTCCCCGGGCCCTGAGACCCAGTACTTC.